The 20 T cell receptor beta chains presented below share a single source sample, sequenced in a study of persistence of HIV-infected CD4 T cells. For these receptors, no antigen is known. The libraries were made with immunoSEQ version 4 in survey mode. TCRdb's table, derived via immunoSEQ multiplex PCR, lists solely in-frame clones and lacks some. The data contain about 40,000 clones, 70% to 80% of them singletons. The stimulus was an HIV-1 Gag 15-mer peptide pool, about 1.1 ug/peptide/mL. Sorted nonresponding memory CD4+ T cells were CD40L-negative, CD69-negative, CD45RO-high. Sequencing used CD4+ T cells sorted from PBMCs after roughly 18-hour stimulation, obtained from a patient who received antiretroviral therapy. These receptors were collected from an adult man with HIV who was CMV-seropositive.

The rearrangement joins TRBV27 to TRBJ1-2; weak D call: TRBD1 (5 bases). V lost 2 bases and J 4 bases, leaving 14 bases between the germline ends. Germline lookup yields CDR1 MNHEY and CDR2 SMNVEV (reference sequence). The CDR3 has 15 amino acids. The CDR3 nucleotides are TGTGCCAGCAGTTTACGTGGCAGGGTATTCTATGGCTACACCTTC. Translating it yields CASSLRGRVFYGYTF.

The V and J genes are TRBV10-2 and TRBJ1-4, with TRBD1 as a possible D gene (5 bases). Germline assignment: CDR1 WSHSY and CDR2 SAAADI. Trimming left V 2 bases short and J 3 bases short, with 13 bases between. The CDR3 is made up of 16 amino acids. The CDR3 nucleotides read TGCGCCAGCAGTGAGCCCTTCTCGGGGGCTAATGAAAAACTGTTTTTT. This gives the protein CASSEPFSGANEKLFF.

The chain uses TRBV19 and TRBJ1-5; TRBD1 is a possible D gene (6 bases). This CDR3 has 15 amino acids. Germline assignment: CDR1 LNHDA and CDR2 SQIVND (reference sequence). The V gene lost 6 bases and the J gene lost 0 bases, with 12 bases spanning the gap. The DNA for the CDR3 is TGTGCCAGTAGCCGGACAGTTTATAGCAATCAGCCCCAGCATTTT. It is translated as CASSRTVYSNQPQHF.

The gene calls are TRBV20-1 and TRBJ2-7; D gene unclear. The CDR3 has 11 amino acids. Germline loops: CDR1 DFQATT, CDR2 SNEGSKA (reference sequence). Trimming shortened V by 6 bases and J by 2 bases, and 8 bases separated the two germline ends. CDR3 coding DNA: TGCAGTGCCTACCATACCTACGAGCAGTACTTC. Translated: CSAYHTYEQYF.

This chain links TRBV6-5 with TRBJ2-1, with D possibly matching TRBD2 (5 bases). Germline lookup yields CDR1 MNHEY and CDR2 SVGAGI. The CDR3 sequence is 15 residues long. V was cut by 2 bases and J by 3 bases, with 11 bases left in between. The CDR3 protein is CASSYAGSFYNEQFF. The CDR3 DNA is TGTGCCAGCAGTTACGCGGGTTCCTTCTACAATGAGCAGTTCTTC.

The chain uses TRBV28 and TRBJ1-2; 10 positions match TRBD1. Unmatched junction bases numbered 5, after V lost 4 bases and J lost 3 bases. CDR3 size: 15 residues. Germline assignment: CDR1 MDHEN and CDR2 SYDVKM. The CDR3 loop reads CASSSGQGEDYGYTF. CDR3 bases: TGTGCCAGCAGTTCCGGACAGGGGGAGGACTATGGCTACACCTTC.

This chain uses TRBV12-2 with TRBJ1-5; the tabulated D call, TRBD1, remains unverified against the DNA. TRBV12-2 is termed a pseudogene. The CDR3 is made up of 15 amino acids. The CDR3 DNA reads TGTGCAAGTCGCTTACGGTGTCAGGGGTGTCAGCCCCAGCATTTT. Translating gives CASRLRCQGCQPQHF.

This chain joins TRBV6-5 and TRBJ2-1; D possibly corresponds to TRBD2 (7 bases). The V gene's germline CDR1 is MNHEY and CDR2 SVGAGI. CDR3 length: 14 amino acids. V lost 6 bases and J 4 bases, leaving 13 bases between the germline ends. The CDR3 DNA is TGTGCCAGCAGCAGCGGGGACATATACAATGAGCAGTTCTTC. Translation: CASSSGDIYNEQFF.

This chain connects TRBV30 to TRBJ1-6; 7 positions agree with TRBD1. V trimming: 0 bases; J trimming: 8 bases; junction bases outside the gene matches: 13. The CDR3 has 17 amino acids. Per the germline V gene, CDR1 is GTSNPN and CDR2 is SVGIG (reference sequence). CDR3 sequence reads: CAWSVNSGGWGDSPLHF. In nucleotides, the CDR3 is TGTGCCTGGAGTGTAAATTCAGGGGGATGGGGAGATTCACCCCTCCACTTT.

The J gene is TRBJ1-5, the V gene TRBV10-3; no clear D gene. V dropped 2 bases and J dropped 6 bases, with 8 bases sitting between them. The germline V gene encodes CDR1 ENHRY and CDR2 SYGVKD. This CDR3 comprises 13 residues. Here the CDR3 DNA reads TGTGCCATCAGTGAGGGCCAAAGTCAGCCCCAGCATTTT. Protein sequence: CAISEGQSQPQHF.

This rearrangement joins TRBV19 to TRBJ2-1; tentative D call: TRBD2 (6 bases). The ends were cut back, 7 bases at V and 7 bases at J, with 20 bases in the middle. Germline V gives CDR1 LNHDA, CDR2 SQIVND (reference sequence). The CDR3 is 15 amino acids. The CDR3 sequence: CASIPPAGRGNEQFF. CDR3 sequence (DNA): TGTGCCAGTATTCCCCCGGCAGGCCGGGGGAATGAGCAGTTCTTC.

This chain links TRBV6-6 with TRBJ1-3; 7 bases line up with TRBD1. Losses at the gene ends were 5 bases for V and 4 bases for J; bases not matched to a gene: 8. The germline V gene encodes CDR1 MNHNY and CDR2 SVGAGI (reference sequence). The length of the CDR3 is 15 residues. CDR3: CASSRSGTAGNTIYF. In nucleotides, the CDR3 is TGTGCCAGCAGTAGATCCGGGACAGCAGGAAACACCATATATTTT.

This rearrangement joins TRBV18 to TRBJ1-1; a possible D gene is TRBD1 (5 bases). From germline, CDR1 is KGHSH and CDR2 LQKENI. V was shortened by 2 bases and J by 4 bases, with 11 bases between the two germline ends. This CDR3 has 14 residues. The CDR3 coding sequence is TGTGCCAGCTCACCAGTCAGGGAGGGCACTGAAGCTTTCTTT. Translated: CASSPVREGTEAFF. Variable domain in full (rest from reference TRBV18 and TRBJ1-1): NAGVMQNPRHLVRRRGQEARLRCSPMKGHSHVYWYRQLPEEGLKFMVYLQKENIIDESGMPKERFSAEFPKEGPSILRIQQVVRGDSAAYFCASSPVREGTEAFFGQGTRLTVV.

The V and J genes are TRBV7-9 and TRBJ2-6; 8 bases are shared with TRBD1. This CDR3 is 17 amino acids long. CDR1 and CDR2 (germline): SEHNR, FQNEAQ (reference sequence). V shed 3 bases and J 2 bases; nucleotides not matched to a gene: 6. The CDR3 DNA follows: TGTGCCAGCAGCTTGAGGCAGGGGGCTCCTGGGGCCAACGTCCTGACTTTC. This sequence encodes CASSLRQGAPGANVLTF.

The J gene is TRBJ2-5, the V gene TRBV7-9; the D call may be TRBD1 or TRBD2 (5 bases each). This CDR3 region has 16 residues. V was trimmed by 2 bases and J by 7 bases, leaving 20 bases between them. CDR1 is SEHNR, CDR2 FQNEAQ, per germline (reference sequence). CDR3 in DNA: TGTGCCAGCAGCTTATATGGCGGGCAGGGCCCAGGGACCCAGTACTTC. Protein product: CASSLYGGQGPGTQYF.

The chain joins TRBV25-1 to TRBJ1-6; D unclear. The germline V gene has CDR1 MGHDK and CDR2 SYGVNS. V gave up 3 bases and J gave up 5 bases, with 5 bases separating them. CDR3 length: 13 amino acids. This chain's CDR3 is CASSDFDNSPLHF. The CDR3 nucleotides are TGTGCCAGCAGTGATTTCGATAATTCACCCCTCCACTTT. The entire variable domain, with the rest obtained from reference TRBV25-1 and TRBJ1-6, is as follows: EADIYQTPRYLVIGTGKKITLECSQTMGHDKMYWYQQDPGMELHLIHYSYGVNSTEKGDLSSESTVSRIRTEHFPLTLESARPSHTSQYLCASSDFDNSPLHFGNGTRLTVT.

The chain recombines TRBV5-6 with TRBJ1-6; D gene ambiguous. CDR1 is SGHDT and CDR2 is YYEEEE in the germline V gene. The CDR3 runs to 16 residues. The V and J ends lost 0 bases and 6 bases respectively, with 13 bases between them. For the CDR3, the DNA is TGTGCCAGCAGCTTGGCCTCTATCGCCGGTAATTCACCCCTCCACTTT. Its protein is CASSLASIAGNSPLHF.

J is TRBJ2-3 and V is TRBV19, with 8 bases that match TRBD2. Germline CDR1 reads LNHDA; CDR2 reads SQIVND (reference sequence). The V and J ends lost 3 bases and 1 base, in that order; junction bases with no gene match: 3. The CDR3 has 15 amino acids. The CDR3 bases are TGTGCCAGTAGTATTTCTAGCGGGCGCACAGATACGCAGTATTTT. Amino acids: CASSISSGRTDTQYF.

This clone was found once. The J gene is TRBJ2-6, the V gene TRBV28; D is unresolved. The CDR3 totals 15 residues. Germline V gene sequence: CDR1 MDHEN, CDR2 SYDVKM. The V end lost 4 bases, the J end lost 0 bases, and 7 bases lay between the germline ends. The CDR3 loop reads CASSYDISGANVLTF. DNA of the CDR3: TGTGCCAGCAGTTACGACATCTCTGGGGCCAACGTCCTGACTTTC.

The rearrangement joins TRBV6-4 to TRBJ1-1; weak D call: TRBD1 (6 bases). The CDR3 runs 15 residues. With 6 bases removed from V and 5 bases from J, the gap between germline ends came to 19 bases. Germline CDR1 reads MRHNA; CDR2 reads SNTAGT. This CDR3 reads CASRNPQGPGTEAFF. Here the CDR3 DNA reads TGTGCCAGCAGAAACCCACAGGGCCCCGGAACTGAAGCTTTCTTT.